The 27 T cell receptor beta chains presented below share a single source sample, sequenced in a study of blood T cell repertoires in COVID-19 (dated by TCRdb to about 2020). Library generation was performed with the immunoSEQ multiplex PCR assay. TCRdb took this table from immuneACCESS and kept in-frame rearrangements with V and J called. Such tables lack part of the clones; where checked against another copy, unresolved V genes explain under half of the gap, and the rest is unexplained. This sample is represented by tens of thousands of clones; around 93% of them were singletons. The ten largest account for 4.5% to 5.5% of the sample. Sequencing was carried out using peripheral blood. These receptors originate from a middle-aged man with active COVID-19.

The chain carries TRBV10-3 and TRBJ2-7, with 7 bases that match TRBD2. The CDR3 covers 18 residues. The ends lost 4 bases at V and 6 bases at J; junction bases unmatched: 21. The germline gives CDR1 ENHRY, CDR2 SYGVKD. The CDR3 sequence is CAISGFRAISTRESEQYF. CDR3 bases: TGTGCCATCAGTGGATTCAGGGCGATTAGCACGCGGGAGAGCGAGCAGTACTTC.

The CDR3, as DNA: TGTGCCAGCAGGGAGGGTAGTACAGATACGCAGTATTTT. Encoded protein: CASREGSTDTQYF. The rearrangement uses TRBV27 and TRBJ2-3; weak D call: TRBD2 (6 bases). The CDR3 sequence is 13 residues long. CDR1 MNHEY and CDR2 SMNVEV come from the germline V gene (reference sequence). Trimming pared 6 bases from V and 3 bases from J, leaving 10 bases between.

This clone was detected only once. The chain employs TRBV29-1 and TRBJ2-1; D is unclear. Trimming stripped 7 bases from V and 0 bases from J, with 10 bases between. This CDR3 is built from 13 residues. The germline V gene encodes CDR1 SQVTM and CDR2 ANQGSEA. DNA of the CDR3: TGCAGCGGGCGGCCGGCCTCCTACAATGAGCAGTTCTTC. It codes for CSGRPASYNEQFF.

The chain has TRBV10-1 and TRBJ2-7; weak D call: TRBD1 (6 bases). V was shortened by 4 bases and J by 4 bases, with 17 bases between the two germline ends. The CDR3 length is 15 residues. CDR1 WNHNN and CDR2 SYGVQD come from the germline V gene (reference sequence). The CDR3 DNA reads TGCGCCAGCAGTGCAGGACAGCCAGGGATGTACGAGCAGTACTTC. It codes for CASSAGQPGMYEQYF.

The chain employs TRBV10-3 and TRBJ1-1; 8 bases match TRBD1. The CDR3 runs to 18 residues. Germline trimming cut 5 bases from V and 0 bases from J; bases unmatched to any gene: 14. The germline gives CDR1 ENHRY, CDR2 SYGVKD. CDR3: CAISPGTGFQPLNTEAFF. The CDR3 nucleotides read TGTGCCATCAGTCCCGGGACAGGTTTTCAGCCCTTGAACACTGAAGCTTTCTTT.

The genes are TRBV5-4 and TRBJ2-7; TRBD2 matches at 8 bases. Germline CDR1 reads SGHNT; CDR2 reads YYREEE (reference sequence). V lost 4 bases to trimming and J lost 4 bases; unmatched junction nucleotides: 7. This CDR3 region has 14 residues. The CDR3 loop is CASSAGTREYEQYF. CDR3 in DNA: TGTGCCAGCAGCGCTGGGACTAGGGAATACGAGCAGTACTTC.

This chain uses TRBV5-6 with TRBJ2-1, with D possibly matching TRBD2 (5 bases). Germline CDR1 SGHDT, CDR2 YYEEEE. This CDR3 is built from 17 residues. Trimming removed 6 bases from V and 6 bases from J, with 25 bases in between. This chain's CDR3 is CASTPPRRTFLINEQFF. The CDR3 DNA is TGTGCCAGCACTCCTCCCAGGCGGACTTTTCTAATCAATGAGCAGTTCTTC.

The chain combines TRBV2 with TRBJ2-5; D ambiguous. Trimming removed 8 bases at V and 4 bases at J, with 5 bases between. Germline CDR1 SNHLY, CDR2 FYNNEI. The CDR3 consists of 10 residues. The CDR3 nucleotides are TGTGCCAGCGCAGGAGAGACCCAGTACTTC. The encoded protein is CASAGETQYF. The complete variable domain, with remaining parts taken from reference TRBV2 and TRBJ2-5, reads EPEVTQTPSHQVTQMGQEVILRCVPISNHLYFYWYRQILGQKVEFLVSFYNNEISEKSEIFDDQFSVERPDGSNFTLKIRSTKLEDSAMYFCASAGETQYFGPGTRLLVL.

The rearrangement joins TRBV12-5 to TRBJ2-3; 10 nucleotides agree with TRBD2. Germline values: CDR1 LGHNT, CDR2 FRNRAP. The CDR3 loop spans 19 amino acids. The V and J ends lost 5 bases and 3 bases, in that order; junction bases with no gene match: 17. The CDR3 region is CASGPLVPKRGGLTDTQYF. CDR3 nucleotides: TGTGCTAGTGGTCCACTAGTCCCTAAGCGGGGGGGCCTAACAGATACGCAGTATTTT.

This clone is a singleton in its sample. The V and J genes are TRBV28 and TRBJ2-1, with a possible D match to TRBD1 (6 bases). Trimming took off 7 bases at V and 3 bases at J, with 13 bases between the two ends. The CDR3 is 14 residues long. Germline CDR1 is MDHEN and CDR2 is SYDVKM. Written as DNA, the CDR3 is TGTGCCAGCACTAAGGACAGTTTCTACAATGAGCAGTTCTTC. Protein sequence: CASTKDSFYNEQFF.

The chain carries TRBV7-6 and TRBJ1-1; the D is unclear. Germline lookup yields CDR1 SGHVS and CDR2 FNYEAQ. The CDR3 runs 16 residues. V was cut by 0 bases and J by 1 base, with 12 bases left in between. The CDR3: CASSLAVRSTNTEAFF. Here the CDR3 DNA reads TGTGCCAGCAGCTTAGCGGTGAGGAGCACGAACACTGAAGCTTTCTTT.

The rearrangement joins TRBV5-6 to TRBJ1-6; D is ambiguous. This CDR3 spans 13 amino acids. The germline V gene encodes CDR1 SGHDT and CDR2 YYEEEE. V lost 2 bases and J lost 9, with 9 bases in between. CDR3 amino acids: CASSFGRVSPLHF. Here the CDR3 DNA reads TGTGCCAGCAGCTTCGGGCGGGTTTCACCCCTCCACTTT.

This clone was counted a single time. The V gene is TRBV3-1 (or the pseudogene TRBV3-2), the J gene TRBJ2-3; 7 bases map to TRBD1. Trimming took 5 bases from V and 6 from J; bases not matched to a gene: 11. The germline gives CDR1 LGHDT, CDR2 YNNKEL (reference sequence). The CDR3 spans 15 residues. In DNA form, the CDR3 reads TGTGCCAGCAGCTCTTGGACAGGAGTGGCGGATACGCAGTATTTT. It encodes CASSSWTGVADTQYF.

V is TRBV6-1 and J is TRBJ2-2; D gene uncertain. Trimming removed 2 bases at V and 2 bases at J, with 9 bases between. CDR3 length equals 15 residues. Germline-derived CDR1 and CDR2 are MNHNS and SASEGT. The chain's CDR3 is CASSERGRNTGELFF. In nucleotides, the CDR3 is TGTGCCAGCAGTGAACGCGGTCGTAACACCGGGGAGCTGTTTTTT.

V gene TRBV27 combines with J gene TRBJ2-1; tentatively, D is TRBD2 (6 bases). CDR1 and CDR2 from the germline V gene are MNHEY and SMNVEV (reference sequence). V was pared by 5 bases and J by 4 bases, with 18 bases between. The CDR3 sequence is 16 residues long. The CDR3 reads CASSHIRGGTYNEQFF. The CDR3 nucleotides read TGTGCCAGCAGTCATATCCGCGGAGGGACTTACAATGAGCAGTTCTTC.

The rearrangement links TRBV10-3 to TRBJ2-7; 8 bases fit TRBD2. J was trimmed by 2 bases and V by 7 bases; bases with no gene match: 13. Germline V CDR1 and CDR2: ENHRY, SYGVKD. The CDR3 loop spans 16 amino acids. CDR3 protein: CAITSSAGGRTYEQYF. The CDR3 DNA reads TGTGCCATCACCTCCTCTGCGGGGGGCCGAACCTACGAGCAGTACTTC.

The chain employs TRBV5-4 and TRBJ2-5, with D maybe TRBD1 (6 bases). Germline lookup yields CDR1 SGHNT and CDR2 YYREEE (reference sequence). V lost 4 bases, J lost 5 bases, and 15 bases lay in between. The CDR3 has 14 residues. CDR3 nucleotide sequence: TGTGCCAGCAGCCTGGGACACGACAAGGAGACCCAGTACTTC. Residues: CASSLGHDKETQYF.

V and J are TRBV6-2 or TRBV6-3 and TRBJ2-1, with 11 nucleotides matching TRBD1. The CDR3 has 14 residues. Germline loops: CDR1 MNHEY, CDR2 SVGEGT. Trimming removed 6 bases from V and 10 bases from J; junction bases left unmatched: 8. This CDR3 reads CASSSGTGGWEQFF. CDR3 nucleotide sequence: TGTGCCAGCAGCTCCGGGACAGGGGGATGGGAGCAGTTCTTC.

The J gene is TRBJ1-1, the V gene TRBV2; D call uncertain. Trimming took off 6 bases at V and 2 bases at J, with 13 bases between the two ends. The CDR3 loop spans 14 amino acids. The germline V gene encodes CDR1 SNHLY and CDR2 FYNNEI. Here the CDR3 reads CASRSWQVNTEAFF. CDR3 in DNA: TGTGCCAGCAGGTCTTGGCAGGTCAACACTGAAGCTTTCTTT.

V is TRBV19 and J is TRBJ2-5; TRBD2 is a possible D gene (6 bases). The CDR3 sequence is 14 residues long. From germline, CDR1 is LNHDA and CDR2 SQIVND (reference sequence). Trimming took off 3 bases at V and 2 bases at J, with 10 bases between the two ends. The CDR3: CASSMGLIQETQYF. Here the CDR3 DNA reads TGTGCCAGTAGTATGGGACTGATTCAAGAGACCCAGTACTTC.

The V gene is TRBV5-1, the J gene TRBJ2-1; 8 nucleotides agree with TRBD2. The CDR3 has 16 amino acids. The V and J ends lost 0 bases and 6 bases, in that order; junction bases with no gene match: 8. Germline V gene sequence: CDR1 SGHRS, CDR2 YFSETQ. The CDR3 loop is CASSLAAGLGVNEQFF. The CDR3 DNA reads as TGCGCCAGCAGCTTGGCCGCGGGACTAGGCGTCAATGAGCAGTTCTTC.

A few counts support this clone. Sequence at one end of the junction differs from germline and may be a read error. The rearrangement uses TRBV7-7 and TRBJ2-2; D uncertain. CDR1 SSHAT and CDR2 FNYEAQ come from the germline V gene (reference sequence). CDR3 length equals 18 residues. The CDR3 protein is CASSYRPPGRRGTGELFF. In DNA form, the CDR3 reads TGTGCTAGCAGCTATCGCCCCCCGGGTAGGAGAGGAACCGGGGAGCTGTTTTTT.

Note on this clone: At the DNA level, this CDR3 is encoded by other sequences in the same sample as well. The gene calls are TRBV18 and TRBJ1-4; D unresolved. Between the trimmed V and J ends, which lost 3 bases and 0 bases, there was a span of 5 bases. This CDR3 is 14 amino acids long. The V gene's germline CDR1 is KGHSH and CDR2 LQKENI. CDR3 in amino acids: CASSPGATNEKLFF. For the CDR3, the DNA is TGTGCCAGCTCACCTGGAGCAACTAATGAAAAACTGTTTTTT.

The rearrangement uses TRBV19 and TRBJ2-1; D might be TRBD2 (6 bases). Germline V lookup: CDR1 LNHDA, CDR2 SQIVND (reference sequence). The V and J ends lost 7 bases and 0 bases respectively, with 19 bases between them. The CDR3 extends over 17 amino acids. The CDR3 loop reads CASNPARGASSYNEQFF. As DNA, the CDR3 is TGTGCCAGTAATCCAGCTCGCGGGGCGAGCTCCTACAATGAGCAGTTCTTC.

J is TRBJ2-1 and V is TRBV28, with D tentatively TRBD1 (6 bases). The CDR3 is 12 amino acids. In germline, CDR1 is MDHEN, CDR2 SYDVKM. Deletions cut 6 bases from V and 4 bases from J, with 7 bases between. The CDR3 region is CASRQGYNEQFF. In nucleotides, the CDR3 is TGTGCCAGCAGACAGGGATACAATGAGCAGTTCTTC.

The V and J genes are TRBV6-2 or TRBV6-3 and TRBJ2-5; D possibly corresponds to TRBD2 (6 bases). The V end lost 1 base, the J end lost 5 bases, and 20 bases lay between the germline ends. There are 17 residues in the CDR3. Looked up from germline, CDR1 is MNHEY and CDR2 is SVGEGT. In DNA, the CDR3 is TGTGCCAGCAGTTACTTATCGGCTAGCGTCGAATTGGAGACCCAGTACTTC. It yields the protein CASSYLSASVELETQYF.

The V gene is TRBV18, the J gene TRBJ1-1; D perhaps matches TRBD1 (6 bases). Trimming took 3 bases from V and 5 from J, leaving 10 bases between them. CDR1 and CDR2 (germline): KGHSH, LQKENI. The CDR3 is 13 residues long. In DNA form, the CDR3 reads TGTGCCAGCTCACCCCTCGGACAGACTGAAGCTTTCTTT. It is translated as CASSPLGQTEAFF.